These 6 T cell receptor beta chains were all obtained from the same sample, sequenced in a study of T cells in Graves' hyperthyroidism and ophthalmopathy. RNA transcripts yielded amplified TCR beta CDR3 regions. The HTBI primer set served for first-round RT-PCR of the TCR CDR3. TCRdb analysed the multiplex PCR reads with MiXCR anew, one entry per CDR3 protein. The data hold hundreds of thousands of distinct CDR3 sequences, with about a sixth observed a single time. The sample was blood. Source of these receptors: a woman younger than 30 with Graves' hyperthyroidism that later progressed to Graves' ophthalmopathy.

The table lists this clonotype with many counts. V gene TRBV2 combines with J gene TRBJ2-7, with TRBD2 matching over 10 bases. The CDR3 contains 17 residues. The germline CDR1 and CDR2 sequences are SNHLY and FYNNEI. V gave up 3 bases and J gave up 5 bases; unmatched junction bases: 13. DNA of the CDR3: TGTGCCAGCAGTGAGGGGGTATTGAGCGGGAGGGGCAACGAGCAGTACTTC. Amino acid sequence: CASSEGVLSGRGNEQYF.

In regard to this clonotype: This may come from a read error, since a much larger clone is one base off. The chain uses TRBV5-1 and TRBJ1-4, with D maybe TRBD1 (5 bases). V lost 5 bases and J lost 6, with 17 bases in between. This CDR3 comprises 15 residues. Germline V gives CDR1 SGHRS, CDR2 YFSETQ. The CDR3 sequence: CASSNAGGGDEKLFF. CDR3 nucleotide sequence: TGCGCCAGCAGTAATGCCGGGGGAGGGGATGAAAAACTGTTTTTT.

With respect to this clonotype: At one of its ends the junction is not consistent with the germline gene, which may arise from a read error. This chain connects TRBV15 to TRBJ1-6; 8 bases match TRBD1. This CDR3 has 14 residues. In germline, CDR1 is LNHNV, CDR2 YYDKDF (reference sequence). This CDR3 is CATRMGQENSPPHF. In DNA form, the CDR3 reads TGTGCCACCAGGATGGGACAGGAAAATTCACCCCCCCACTTT.

A word on this clonotype: A read error may explain this, as a much larger clone is one base away. The rearrangement uses TRBV20-1 and TRBJ2-1; 7 bases map to TRBD2. This CDR3 region has 15 residues. CDR1 and CDR2 (germline): DFQATT, SNEGSKA (reference sequence). CDR3 amino acids: CSASRLPSGRNEQSF. The CDR3, as DNA: TGCAGTGCTAGTCGTCTGCCTAGCGGAAGGAATGAGCAGTCCTTC.

This clonotype was observed many times. The chain has TRBV28 and TRBJ2-7, with D tentatively TRBD1 or TRBD2 (5 bases each). This CDR3 has 14 residues. Germline V gene sequence: CDR1 MDHEN, CDR2 SYDVKM. V lost 3 bases and J lost 2, with 11 bases in between. CDR3 sequence: CASSLTQGAYEQYF. CDR3 sequence (DNA): TGTGCCAGCAGTTTGACGCAGGGAGCCTACGAGCAGTACTTC.

The rearrangement links TRBV6-5 to TRBJ2-1, with D perhaps matching TRBD1 or TRBD2 (5 bases each). There are 16 residues in the CDR3. Germline lookup yields CDR1 MNHEY and CDR2 SVGAGI. Trimming pared 3 bases from V and 4 bases from J, leaving 16 bases between. CDR3 nucleotide sequence: TGTGCCAGCAGTTATCATTTTGGGGCGGGTTACAATGAGCAGTTCTTC. This translates into CASSYHFGAGYNEQFF.